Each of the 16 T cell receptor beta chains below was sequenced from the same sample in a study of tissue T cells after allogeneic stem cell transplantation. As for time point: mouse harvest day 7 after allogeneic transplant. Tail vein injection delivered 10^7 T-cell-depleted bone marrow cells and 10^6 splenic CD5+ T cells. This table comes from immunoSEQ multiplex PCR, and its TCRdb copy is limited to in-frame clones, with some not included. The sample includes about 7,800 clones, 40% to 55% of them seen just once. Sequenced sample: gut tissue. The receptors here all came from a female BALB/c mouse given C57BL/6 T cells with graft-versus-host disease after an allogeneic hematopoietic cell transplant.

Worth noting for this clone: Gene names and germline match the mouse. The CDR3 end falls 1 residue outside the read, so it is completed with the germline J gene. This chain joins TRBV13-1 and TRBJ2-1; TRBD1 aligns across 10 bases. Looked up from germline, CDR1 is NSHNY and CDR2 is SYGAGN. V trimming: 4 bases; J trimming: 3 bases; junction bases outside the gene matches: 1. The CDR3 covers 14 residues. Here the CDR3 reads CASSWTGGYAEQFF. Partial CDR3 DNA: TGTGCCAGCAGTTGGACAGGGGGCTATGCTGAGCAGTTC.

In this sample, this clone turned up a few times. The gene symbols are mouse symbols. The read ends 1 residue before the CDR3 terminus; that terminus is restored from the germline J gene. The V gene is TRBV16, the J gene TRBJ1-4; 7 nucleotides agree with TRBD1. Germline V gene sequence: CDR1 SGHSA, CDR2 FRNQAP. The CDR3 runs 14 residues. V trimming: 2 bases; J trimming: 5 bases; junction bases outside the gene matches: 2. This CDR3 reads CASSLRGQNERLFF. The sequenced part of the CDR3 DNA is TGTGCAAGCAGCTTAAGGGGACAGAACGAAAGATTATTT. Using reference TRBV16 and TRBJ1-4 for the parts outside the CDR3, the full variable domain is NAGVIQTPRHKVTGKGQEATLWCEPISGHSAVFWYRQTIVQGLEFLTYFRNQAPIDDSGMPKERFSAQMPNQSHSTLKIQSTQPQDSAVYLCASSLRGQNERLFFGHGTKLSVL.

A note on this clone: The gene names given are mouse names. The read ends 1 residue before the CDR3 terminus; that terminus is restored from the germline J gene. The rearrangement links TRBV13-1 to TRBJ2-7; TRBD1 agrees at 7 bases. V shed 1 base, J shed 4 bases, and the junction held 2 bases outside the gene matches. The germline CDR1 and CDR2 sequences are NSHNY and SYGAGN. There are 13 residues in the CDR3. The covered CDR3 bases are TGTGCCAGCAGTGATCCGGACAGGTATGAACAGTAC. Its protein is CASSDPDRYEQY. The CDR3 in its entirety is CASSDPDRYEQYF.

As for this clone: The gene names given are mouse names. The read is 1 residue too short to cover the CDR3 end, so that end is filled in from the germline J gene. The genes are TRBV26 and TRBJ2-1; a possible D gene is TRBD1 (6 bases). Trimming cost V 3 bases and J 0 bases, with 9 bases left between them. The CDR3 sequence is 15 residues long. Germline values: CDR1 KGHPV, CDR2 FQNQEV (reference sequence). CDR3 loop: CASSLWTVNYAEQFF. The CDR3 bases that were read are TGTGCCAGCAGTCTCTGGACAGTTAACTATGCTGAGCAGTTC.

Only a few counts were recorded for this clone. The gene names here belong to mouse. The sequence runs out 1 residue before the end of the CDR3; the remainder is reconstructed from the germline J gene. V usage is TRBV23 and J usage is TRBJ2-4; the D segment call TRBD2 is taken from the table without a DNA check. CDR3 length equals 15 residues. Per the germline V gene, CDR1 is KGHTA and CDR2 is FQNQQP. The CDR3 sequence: CSSSQTGLGGNTLYF. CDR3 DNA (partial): TGCTCCAGCAGTCAAACGGGACTGGGGGGAAACACCTTGTAC.

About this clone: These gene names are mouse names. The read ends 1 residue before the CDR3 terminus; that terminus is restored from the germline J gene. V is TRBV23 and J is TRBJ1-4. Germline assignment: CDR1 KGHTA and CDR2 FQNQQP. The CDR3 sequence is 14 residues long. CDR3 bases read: TGCTCCAGCAGTCCGGGACTCCTCGACGAAAGATTATTT. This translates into CSSSPGLLDERLF. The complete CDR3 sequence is CSSSPGLLDERLFF.

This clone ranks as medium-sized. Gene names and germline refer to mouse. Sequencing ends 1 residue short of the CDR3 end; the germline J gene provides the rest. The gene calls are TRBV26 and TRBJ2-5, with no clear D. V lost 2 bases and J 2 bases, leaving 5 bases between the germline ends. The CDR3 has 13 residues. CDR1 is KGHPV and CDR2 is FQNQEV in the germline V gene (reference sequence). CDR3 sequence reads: CASSLTVQDTQYF. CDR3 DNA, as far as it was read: TGTGCCAGCAGTCTGACAGTCCAAGACACCCAGTAC.

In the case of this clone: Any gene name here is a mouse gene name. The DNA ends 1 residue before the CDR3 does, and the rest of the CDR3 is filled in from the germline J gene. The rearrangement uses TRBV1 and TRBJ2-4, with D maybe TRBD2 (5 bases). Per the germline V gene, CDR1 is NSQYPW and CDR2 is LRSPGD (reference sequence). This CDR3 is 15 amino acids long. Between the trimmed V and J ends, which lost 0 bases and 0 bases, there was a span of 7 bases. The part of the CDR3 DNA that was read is TGCACCTGCAGTGCAGATAGGACTAGTCAAAACACCTTGTAC. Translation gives CTCSADRTSQNTLY. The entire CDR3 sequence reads CTCSADRTSQNTLYF.

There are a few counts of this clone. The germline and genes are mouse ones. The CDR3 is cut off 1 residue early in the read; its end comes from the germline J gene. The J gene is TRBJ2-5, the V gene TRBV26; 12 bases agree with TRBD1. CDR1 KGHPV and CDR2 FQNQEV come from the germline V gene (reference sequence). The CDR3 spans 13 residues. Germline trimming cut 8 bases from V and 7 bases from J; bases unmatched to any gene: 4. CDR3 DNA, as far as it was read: TGTGCCAGCGCGGGACAGGGGGCATACACCCAGTAC. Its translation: CASAGQGAYTQY. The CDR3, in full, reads CASAGQGAYTQYF.

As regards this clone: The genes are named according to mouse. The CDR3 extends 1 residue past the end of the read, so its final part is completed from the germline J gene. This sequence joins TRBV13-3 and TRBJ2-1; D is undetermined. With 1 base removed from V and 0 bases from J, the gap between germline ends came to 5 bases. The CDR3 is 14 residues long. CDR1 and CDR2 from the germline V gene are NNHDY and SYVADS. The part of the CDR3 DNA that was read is TGTGCCAGCAGTGATACGTTTAACTATGCTGAGCAGTTC. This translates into CASSDTFNYAEQF. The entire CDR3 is CASSDTFNYAEQFF.

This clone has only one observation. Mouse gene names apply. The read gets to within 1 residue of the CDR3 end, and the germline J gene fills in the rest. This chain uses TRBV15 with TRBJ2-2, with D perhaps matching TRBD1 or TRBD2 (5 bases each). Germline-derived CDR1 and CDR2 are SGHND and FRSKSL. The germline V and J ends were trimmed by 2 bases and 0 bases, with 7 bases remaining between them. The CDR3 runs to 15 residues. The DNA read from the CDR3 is TGTGCCAGCAGTTTACGGGGGACAAACACCGGGCAGCTCTAC. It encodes CASSLRGTNTGQLY. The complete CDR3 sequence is CASSLRGTNTGQLYF.

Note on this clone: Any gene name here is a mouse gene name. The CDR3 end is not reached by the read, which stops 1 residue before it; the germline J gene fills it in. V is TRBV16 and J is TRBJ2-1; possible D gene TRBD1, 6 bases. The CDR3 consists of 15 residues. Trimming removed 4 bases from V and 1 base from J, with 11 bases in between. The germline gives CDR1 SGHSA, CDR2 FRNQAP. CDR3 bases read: TGTGCAAGCAGCTCTTCAGGGGTCAACTATGCTGAGCAGTTC. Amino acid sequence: CASSSSGVNYAEQF. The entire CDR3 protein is CASSSSGVNYAEQFF.

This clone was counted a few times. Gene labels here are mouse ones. The CDR3 sequence is CSSSPTGGAGEQYF. The part of the CDR3 DNA that was read is TGCTCCAGCAGTCCGACTGGGGGGGCTGGTGAACAGTAC. V gene TRBV23 combines with J gene TRBJ2-7; the table calls TRBD2, which could not be checked here. The read finishes 1 residue shy of the CDR3 end, and the germline J gene is used to complete it. Germline CDR1 reads KGHTA; CDR2 reads FQNQQP. CDR3 length equals 14 residues.

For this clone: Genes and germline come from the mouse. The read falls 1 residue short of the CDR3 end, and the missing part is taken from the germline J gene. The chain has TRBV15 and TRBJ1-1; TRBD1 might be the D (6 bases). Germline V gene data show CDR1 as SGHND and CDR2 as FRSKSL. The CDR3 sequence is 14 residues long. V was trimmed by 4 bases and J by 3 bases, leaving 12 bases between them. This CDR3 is CASSSGRGHTEVFF. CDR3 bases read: TGTGCCAGCAGTTCAGGCAGGGGTCACACAGAAGTCTTC.

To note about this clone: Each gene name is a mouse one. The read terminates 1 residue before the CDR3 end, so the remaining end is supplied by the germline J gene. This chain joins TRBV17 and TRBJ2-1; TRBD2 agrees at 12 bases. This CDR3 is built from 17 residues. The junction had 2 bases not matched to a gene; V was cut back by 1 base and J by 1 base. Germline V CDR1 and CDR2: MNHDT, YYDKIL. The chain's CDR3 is CASSRADWGGNYAEQFF. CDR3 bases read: TGTGCTAGCAGTAGAGCGGACTGGGGGGGGAACTATGCTGAGCAGTTC. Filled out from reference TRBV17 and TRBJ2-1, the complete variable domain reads DTTVKQNPRYKLARVGKPVNLICSQTMNHDTMYWYQKKPNQAPKLLLFYYDKILNREADTFEKFQSSRPNNSFCSLYIGSAGLEYSAMYLCASSRADWGGNYAEQFFGPGTRLTVL.

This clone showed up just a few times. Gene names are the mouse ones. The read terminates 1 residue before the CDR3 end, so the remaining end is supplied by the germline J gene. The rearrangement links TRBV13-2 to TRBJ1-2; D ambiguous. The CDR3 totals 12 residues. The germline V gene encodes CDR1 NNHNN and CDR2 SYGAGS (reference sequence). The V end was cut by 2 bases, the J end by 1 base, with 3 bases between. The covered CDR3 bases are TGTGCCAGCGGTGAGGGAAACTCCGACTACACC. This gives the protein CASGEGNSDYT. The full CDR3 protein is CASGEGNSDYTF.